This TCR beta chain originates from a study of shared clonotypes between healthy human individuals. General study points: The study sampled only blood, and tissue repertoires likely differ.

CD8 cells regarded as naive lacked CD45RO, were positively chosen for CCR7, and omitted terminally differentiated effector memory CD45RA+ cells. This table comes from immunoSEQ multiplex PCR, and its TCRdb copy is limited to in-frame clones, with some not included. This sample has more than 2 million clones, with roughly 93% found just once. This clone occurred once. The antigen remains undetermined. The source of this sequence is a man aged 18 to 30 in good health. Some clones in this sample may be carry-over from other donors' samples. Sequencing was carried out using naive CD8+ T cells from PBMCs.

CDR3 amino acids: CASSPGTVSYEQYF. Here the CDR3 DNA reads TGTGCCAGCAGCCCGGGGACTGTCTCCTACGAGCAGTACTTC. The chain employs TRBV5-6 and TRBJ2-7; a possible D gene is TRBD2 (6 bases). CDR3 length: 14 residues. Germline V gene data show CDR1 as SGHDT and CDR2 as YYEEEE. Trimming took off 4 bases at V and 0 bases at J, with 11 bases between the two ends.